This T cell receptor (beta chain) was observed in a study of T cells after yellow fever vaccination. Study overall: SMART-Seq v4 Ultra Low Input served to prepare low-cell-number fractions.

From the 5' RACE reads, TCRdb called clonotypes with MiXCR, one entry per CDR3 protein. Among about 96,000 distinct CDR3 sequences listed, more than 7.5% were seen once. This clonotype was found a few times. The starting material was CD8+ T cells not binding an NS4B(214-222) dextramer, sorted from PBMCs, obtained approximately 16 days after the first yellow fever vaccination. The origin of this receptor is a man between 18 and 35 years old who received the YFV17D yellow fever vaccine.

CDR3 loop: CASSPDGNSNQPQHF. Here the CDR3 DNA reads TGTGCCAGCAGTCCAGACGGGAATAGCAATCAGCCCCAGCATTTT. The chain uses TRBV12-3 or TRBV12-4 and TRBJ1-5; D gene ambiguous. The CDR3 is 15 amino acids. Trimming stripped 5 bases from V and 0 bases from J, with 11 bases between.